The clone carrying this T cell receptor beta chain was observed a single time. Its antigen is undetermined. This sample is drawn from a study of shared clonotypes between healthy human individuals. Study-wide findings and caveats: Rarefaction demonstrated incomplete sorted-subset sequencing despite large depth.

Germline CDR1 reads MNHEY; CDR2 reads SMNVEV (reference sequence). CDR3 length equals 15 residues. V lost 1 base, J lost 4 bases, and 6 bases stayed unmatched. Assay: immunoSEQ multiplex PCR; the TCRdb copy retains only in-frame clones and omits some. The sample lists fewer than 1.6 million clones; approximately 98.5% were seen once. The clonotype comes from a man between 25 and 39 years old in good health. The sequenced sample consisted of naive CD4+ T cells sorted from blood. Subset of the sample: CD45RA+ positively selected. The gene calls are TRBV27 and TRBJ1-2, with 7 bases that match TRBD1. In DNA, the CDR3 is TGTGCCAGCAGTTTATATCCGGGACAGCTCTATGGCTACACCTTC. It yields the protein CASSLYPGQLYGYTF.